Presented here are 32 T cell receptor beta chains from one specimen sequenced in a study of beta chain features in type 1 diabetes. Notes on the study in general: Among patients with Type 1 diabetes, TCRB CDR3s were moderately but significantly shorter in every one of the four CD4+ subsets.

Reverse transcribing all isolated RNA meant expressed TCRB transcripts were sequenced. Profiled with immunoSEQ multiplex PCR; TCRdb holds only in-frame clones, not every one. The sample has roughly 340,000 clones; approximately 15% are singletons. Their target antigens are unknown. The sequencing sample was made of naive CD4+ T cells from blood. The source of these receptors is a woman aged 18-29 years with type 1 diabetes.

This clone turned up a few times. The chain uses TRBV11-2 and TRBJ2-3; TRBD1 agrees at 9 bases. CDR1 SGHAT and CDR2 FQNNGV come from the germline V gene. V gave up 5 bases and J gave up 4 bases; unmatched junction bases: 13. This CDR3 is 17 amino acids long. This chain's CDR3 is CASSPSDPGQGPDTQYF. CDR3 DNA: TGTGCCAGCAGCCCCTCCGACCCGGGACAGGGCCCAGATACGCAGTATTTT.

CDR3 sequence (DNA): TGTGCCAGCAGTCATCCTAGTACCTACGGCGGGGAGCTGTTTTTT. Translating gives CASSHPSTYGGELFF. This sequence joins TRBV14 and TRBJ2-2; D is unclear. The CDR3 is made up of 15 amino acids. V dropped 6 bases and J dropped 7 bases, with 18 bases sitting between them. Germline values: CDR1 SGHDN, CDR2 FVKESK.

A few counts support this clone. The rearrangement links TRBV29-1 to TRBJ2-3; D unresolved. CDR3 length: 13 amino acids. Trimming stripped 7 bases from V and 2 bases from J, with 13 bases between. Germline lookup yields CDR1 SQVTM and CDR2 ANQGSEA. The CDR3 DNA sequence: TGCAGCGCTGGTACCAGGCTCACAGATACGCAGTATTTT. Translated: CSAGTRLTDTQYF.

The table lists this clone with a few counts. The rearrangement joins TRBV5-1 to TRBJ2-2, with TRBD2 identical over 12 bases. J lost 8 bases, V lost 3 bases, and 14 bases had no gene match. Germline lookup yields CDR1 SGHRS and CDR2 YFSETQ. This CDR3 comprises 18 residues. The CDR3 protein is CASSYGTSGPIRLGELFF. The CDR3 nucleotides are TGCGCCAGCAGCTATGGGACTAGCGGGCCTATCCGATTGGGGGAGCTGTTTTTT.

This chain joins TRBV21-1 and TRBJ2-7; the listed D gene, TRBD1, was not tested against the DNA. TRBV21-1 is labeled a pseudogene. This CDR3 has 15 amino acids. DNA for the CDR3: TGTGCCAGCAGCAACGACAGGGGCTACTCCTACGAGCAGTACTTC. Translation: CASSNDRGYSYEQYF.

The J gene is TRBJ2-2, the V gene TRBV15; D is perhaps TRBD1 (6 bases). This CDR3 contains 15 residues. V lost 6 bases, J lost 6 bases, and 17 bases lay in between. Germline-derived CDR1 and CDR2 are LNHNV and YYDKDF (reference sequence). The chain's CDR3 is CATSRPTGFAGELFF. The CDR3 DNA follows: TGTGCCACCAGTCGACCTACAGGGTTTGCCGGGGAGCTGTTTTTT.

The chain carries TRBV15 and TRBJ1-2; 9 bases are a match to TRBD1. The V gene's germline CDR1 is LNHNV and CDR2 YYDKDF (reference sequence). The ends lost 1 base at V and 6 bases at J; junction bases unmatched: 6. The CDR3 length is 15 residues. This CDR3 is CATSRADRGRDGYTF. The CDR3 nucleotides are TGTGCCACCAGCAGAGCGGACAGGGGAAGGGATGGCTACACCTTC.

The J gene is TRBJ1-2, the V gene TRBV7-8; no clear D gene. The CDR3 spans 14 residues. CDR1 SGHVS and CDR2 FQNEAQ come from the germline V gene. V lost 4 bases and J 4 bases, leaving 13 bases between the germline ends. The CDR3: CASSSERVGYGYTF. The CDR3 DNA sequence: TGTGCCAGCAGCTCGGAGAGGGTGGGCTATGGCTACACCTTC.

This clone was seen more than once but under ten times. The chain employs TRBV27 and TRBJ2-1; 10 bases match TRBD2. The V and J ends lost 6 bases and 1 base, in that order; junction bases with no gene match: 3. Looked up from germline, CDR1 is MNHEY and CDR2 is SMNVEV (reference sequence). This CDR3 is 15 amino acids long. CDR3 sequence: CASRLAGFSYNEQFF. In DNA form, the CDR3 reads TGTGCCAGCAGACTAGCGGGGTTTTCCTACAATGAGCAGTTCTTC.

This chain connects TRBV5-6 to TRBJ1-5, with D maybe TRBD1 (6 bases). Germline V gene lookup returns CDR1 SGHDT and CDR2 YYEEEE. Trimming removed 2 bases from V and 3 bases from J, with 9 bases in between. The CDR3 has 14 amino acids. The DNA for the CDR3 is TGTGCCAGCAGCTTTTGGGACAACAATCAGCCCCAGCATTTT. Translating it yields CASSFWDNNQPQHF.

The V gene is TRBV15, the J gene TRBJ1-2, with D hard to call. The ends were cut back, 6 bases at V and 5 bases at J, with 25 bases in the middle. The length of the CDR3 is 17 residues. Germline loops: CDR1 LNHNV, CDR2 YYDKDF (reference sequence). The CDR3, as DNA: TGTGCCACCAGTCAACGGAAAGGGTCTCCTGGGAGGTATGGCTACACCTTC. Residues: CATSQRKGSPGRYGYTF.

V is TRBV7-2 and J is TRBJ2-5; D is undetermined. The V end lost 5 bases, the J end lost 5 bases, and 15 bases lay between the germline ends. The germline V gene encodes CDR1 SGHTA and CDR2 FQGNSA. This CDR3 comprises 14 residues. CDR3 nucleotide sequence: TGTGCCAGCAGCCCCAGAATAATTACGGAGACCCAGTACTTC. Protein: CASSPRIITETQYF.

This chain uses TRBV7-9 with TRBJ1-1; D ambiguous. Germline assignment: CDR1 SEHNR and CDR2 FQNEAQ (reference sequence). This CDR3 contains 14 residues. V dropped 1 base and J dropped 7 bases, with 13 bases sitting between them. The CDR3 reads CASSLVPGEIEAFF. In DNA form, the CDR3 reads TGTGCCAGCAGCTTAGTCCCAGGCGAGATTGAAGCTTTCTTT. Combining the CDR3 with reference TRBV7-9 and TRBJ1-1 gives the whole variable domain DTGVSQNPRHKITKRGQNVTFRCDPISEHNRLYWYRQTLGQGPEFLTYFQNEAQLEKSRLLSDRFSAERPKGSFSTLEIQRTEQGDSAMYLCASSLVPGEIEAFFGQGTRLTVV.

In its sample, this clone was seen a few times. V is TRBV5-1 and J is TRBJ1-3, with D possibly matching TRBD1 (5 bases). This CDR3 has 16 amino acids. V dropped 0 bases and J dropped 4 bases, with 14 bases sitting between them. The V gene's germline CDR1 is SGHRS and CDR2 YFSETQ. CDR3 in amino acids: CASSLEVAGGGNTIYF. The DNA for the CDR3 is TGCGCCAGCAGCTTGGAAGTGGCGGGGGGAGGAAACACCATATATTTT.

The gene calls are TRBV11-1 and TRBJ1-2; unclear D gene. V was clipped by 1 base and J by 5 bases, with 17 bases between them. Germline lookup yields CDR1 SGHAT and CDR2 FQDESV (reference sequence). CDR3 size: 16 residues. The CDR3 nucleotides are TGTGCCAGCAGCTTAGAAGAGGCAGTACCTTTTTATGGCTACACCTTC. Translated: CASSLEEAVPFYGYTF.

This clone occurred a few times. The chain uses TRBV5-1 and TRBJ2-7, with 13 bases fitting TRBD2. Trimming at V came to 4 bases and at J to 5 bases, leaving 6 bases not matched to a gene. This CDR3 is built from 15 residues. From germline, CDR1 is SGHRS and CDR2 YFSETQ. CDR3 nucleotides: TGCGCCAGCAGCCCCGGGACTAGCGGGAACCACGAGCAGTACTTC. Protein sequence: CASSPGTSGNHEQYF.

This clone was counted between two and nine times. The rearrangement joins TRBV18 to TRBJ2-5; tentative D call: TRBD2 (6 bases). Matching the DNA end better, TRBJ2-7 makes the J call doubtful. Germline V CDR1 and CDR2: KGHSH, LQKENI. The CDR3 has 15 residues. In nucleotides, the CDR3 is TGTGCCAGCTCATCGCAGATCGGGGGTGGGGACGAGCAGTACTTC. Protein: CASSSQIGGGDEQYF.

The genes are TRBV5-1 and TRBJ2-6; possible D gene TRBD2, 6 bases. The CDR3 contains 16 residues. Germline assignment: CDR1 SGHRS and CDR2 YFSETQ. V was cut by 0 bases and J by 1 base, with 8 bases left in between. CDR3 in amino acids: CASSLDGSSGANVLTF. CDR3 nucleotides: TGCGCCAGCAGCTTGGACGGGAGTTCTGGGGCCAACGTCCTGACTTTC.

The chain is built from TRBV5-4 and TRBJ2-1, with 9 bases aligning to TRBD2. Germline V gives CDR1 SGHNT, CDR2 YYREEE (reference sequence). CDR3 length: 15 amino acids. J gave up 4 bases and V 4 bases, and 6 bases lay outside the gene matches. The CDR3 DNA reads as TGTGCCAGCAGCATTAGCGGGAGCCTGTACAATGAGCAGTTCTTC. It yields the protein CASSISGSLYNEQFF.

This clone was counted between two and nine times. This CDR3 is CASSGQGDYGYTF. DNA for the CDR3: TGTGCCAGCTCAGGACAGGGCGACTATGGCTACACCTTC. The rearrangement uses TRBV18 and TRBJ1-2; TRBD1 matches at 8 bases. CDR1 KGHSH and CDR2 LQKENI come from the germline V gene. The CDR3 is 13 residues long. Germline trimming cut 5 bases from V and 3 bases from J; bases unmatched to any gene: 2.

The rearrangement links TRBV27 to TRBJ2-3, with D maybe TRBD1 (6 bases). V gave up 6 bases and J gave up 2 bases, with 15 bases separating them. The CDR3 is 15 residues long. Germline-derived CDR1 and CDR2 are MNHEY and SMNVEV (reference sequence). The chain's CDR3 is CASRILGQITDTQYF. For the CDR3, the DNA is TGTGCCAGCAGGATCCTAGGACAGATCACAGATACGCAGTATTTT.

The gene calls are TRBV2 and TRBJ1-1, with a possible D match to TRBD1 (6 bases). This CDR3 is built from 15 residues. Deletions cut 6 bases from V and 1 base from J, with 15 bases between. Per the germline V gene, CDR1 is SNHLY and CDR2 is FYNNEI. This CDR3 is CASRLQDSQNTEAFF. The CDR3, as DNA: TGTGCCAGCAGGCTACAGGACAGCCAGAACACTGAAGCTTTCTTT.

This clone was detected only a few times. The chain joins TRBV30 to TRBJ2-5; 10 bases match TRBD1. From germline, CDR1 is GTSNPN and CDR2 SVGIG (reference sequence). The CDR3 runs 13 residues. V gave up 2 bases and J gave up 4 bases; unmatched junction bases: 1. The CDR3: CAWSWTGGETQYF. For the CDR3, the DNA is TGTGCCTGGAGTTGGACAGGGGGAGAGACCCAGTACTTC.

This clone has a handful of counts. This sequence joins TRBV19 and TRBJ2-5, with 9 positions matching TRBD2. CDR1 is LNHDA and CDR2 is SQIVND in the germline V gene (reference sequence). Trimming cost V 3 bases and J 5 bases; bases outside gene matches: 4. The length of the CDR3 is 14 residues. The CDR3, as DNA: TGTGCCAGTAGTATGCGGGAGGGCCGGGAGACCCAGTACTTC. This codes for CASSMREGRETQYF.

This clone has a handful of counts. V is TRBV19 and J is TRBJ1-5; D perhaps matches TRBD1 (6 bases). The CDR3 runs to 15 residues. The germline gives CDR1 LNHDA, CDR2 SQIVND (reference sequence). The V end lost 7 bases, the J end lost 0 bases, and 13 bases lay between the germline ends. The CDR3 region has the DNA TGTGCCAGTACGACAACAGGGAATAGCAATCAGCCCCAGCATTTT. It is translated as CASTTTGNSNQPQHF.

This rearrangement joins TRBV18 to TRBJ1-1, with 9 bases matching TRBD1. Germline V CDR1 and CDR2: KGHSH, LQKENI. The CDR3 is 14 residues long. Trimming cost V 5 bases and J 7 bases; bases outside gene matches: 8. The CDR3, as DNA: TGTGCCAGCTCAACAGGGGGCGAGAAATTTGAAGCTTTCTTT. Protein: CASSTGGEKFEAFF.

The chain carries TRBV29-1 and TRBJ2-3; 7 nucleotides agree with TRBD1. The germline V gene encodes CDR1 SQVTM and CDR2 ANQGSEA. J gave up 5 bases and V 3 bases, and 8 bases lay outside the gene matches. The CDR3 is 14 amino acids. The CDR3 sequence is CSVEKRGQEDTQYF. The CDR3 nucleotides read TGCAGCGTTGAGAAGAGGGGGCAAGAAGATACGCAGTATTTT.

This clone was recorded a few times. The chain couples TRBV6-1 to TRBJ2-1; 7 bases agree with TRBD2. Per the germline V gene, CDR1 is MNHNS and CDR2 is SASEGT. The ends lost 1 base at V and 4 bases at J; junction bases unmatched: 7. CDR3 length: 16 amino acids. The CDR3 DNA reads as TGTGCCAGCAGTGAAGTACCGGGCGGGGGATACAATGAGCAGTTCTTC. Translated, it gives CASSEVPGGGYNEQFF.

The CDR3 protein is CASSFLDRDDQPQHF. CDR3 sequence (DNA): TGTGCCAGCAGTTTCCTGGACAGGGACGATCAGCCCCAGCATTTT. J is TRBJ1-5 and V is TRBV28, with 8 positions matching TRBD1. V was pared by 3 bases and J by 5 bases, with 6 bases of the junction left unmatched. The germline gives CDR1 MDHEN, CDR2 SYDVKM. The CDR3 is made up of 15 amino acids.

V and J are TRBV7-9 and TRBJ2-1; weak D call: TRBD1 (5 bases). The CDR3 totals 17 residues. Looked up from germline, CDR1 is SEHNR and CDR2 is FQNEAQ (reference sequence). The V and J ends lost 4 bases and 0 bases respectively, with 16 bases between them. DNA for the CDR3: TGTGCCAGCAGCTCCGCCCAGGGAATTCTCTCCTACAATGAGCAGTTCTTC. Translated, it gives CASSSAQGILSYNEQFF.

The gene calls are TRBV18 and TRBJ2-7, with a weak D call TRBD2 (6 bases). The CDR3 length is 17 residues. CDR1 is KGHSH, CDR2 LQKENI, per germline. V lost 1 base and J 3 bases, leaving 19 bases between the germline ends. The CDR3 spells CASSPRKTGRGIYEQYF. CDR3 DNA: TGTGCCAGCTCACCACGGAAAACGGGACGGGGGATCTACGAGCAGTACTTC.

In its sample, this clone was seen a few times. The chain joins TRBV13 to TRBJ1-5; D gene ambiguous. This CDR3 is built from 16 residues. With 5 bases removed from V and 2 bases from J, the gap between germline ends came to 16 bases. Looked up from germline, CDR1 is PRHDT and CDR2 is FYEKMQ (reference sequence). CDR3 amino acids: CASSHAGSGGNQPQHF. The CDR3 region has the DNA TGTGCCAGCAGCCATGCCGGGAGTGGGGGCAATCAGCCCCAGCATTTT.